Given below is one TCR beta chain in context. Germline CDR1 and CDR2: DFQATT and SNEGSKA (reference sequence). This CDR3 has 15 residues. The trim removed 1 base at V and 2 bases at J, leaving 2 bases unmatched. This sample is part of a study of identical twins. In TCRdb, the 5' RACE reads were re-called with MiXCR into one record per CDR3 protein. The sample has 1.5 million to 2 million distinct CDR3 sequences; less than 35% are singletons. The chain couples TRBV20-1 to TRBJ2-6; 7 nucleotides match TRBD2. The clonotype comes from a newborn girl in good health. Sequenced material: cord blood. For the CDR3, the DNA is TGCAGTGCTAGAGTGGGGGGGACTGGGGCCAACGTCCTGACTTTC. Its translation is CSARVGGTGANVLTF.